This T cell receptor (beta chain) was sequenced during a study of cytomegalovirus exposure and HLA in healthy donors. Study-level information: Early on, a data release was issued that held roughly 80 million unique TCRs from HLA-typed donors. Notes on the study in general: A link between a missense DCLRE1C variant and TCR beta V- and J-gene trimming emerged from a later analysis. Accurate prediction of most subjects' HLA-A and HLA-B alleles from TCR beta sequences was reported.

The CDR3 is 14 amino acids. Germline loops: CDR1 SEHNR, CDR2 FQNEAQ (reference sequence). V lost 1 base, J lost 4 bases, and 8 bases lay in between. Primers for the PCR totalled 60 Vbeta and 13 Jbeta. In the authors' methods: There were 80 million to 95 million unique TCR beta chains by a later count, and some 10 million of them were shared. Sequenced by immunoSEQ multiplex PCR; TCRdb stores in-frame clones only, minus some. The V and J calls and clone size are taken from that table; D and trimming were inferred from the DNA. The sample lists roughly 97,000 clones, 75% to 80% occurring once. With respect to this clone: The antigen is undetermined.

This rearrangement joins TRBV7-9 to TRBJ1-5, with no clear D. This receptor was taken from a man aged 55-75 years in good health and CMV-seropositive. Material: PBMCs. CDR3 region: CASSLVSENQPQHF. Written as DNA, the CDR3 is TGTGCCAGCAGCTTAGTGTCAGAAAATCAGCCCCAGCATTTT.